The clone carrying this T cell receptor beta chain appeared a few times. The antigen remains unidentified. At one end the junction does not follow the germline gene, possibly because of a read error. Among the donors, all were Caucasian adults who lived in Nashville, Tennessee. The V gene's germline CDR1 is SSHAT and CDR2 FNYEAQ (reference sequence). The CDR3 covers 14 residues. Each subset's genomic DNA was shared equally among a number of immunoSEQ plates. The repertoire was sequenced with immunoSEQ multiplex PCR; TCRdb's copy has only in-frame clones and lacks some. There are over a million clones in the sample; 65% to 80% occur only once, and approximately 1.5% lies in the top ten. This specimen comes from a study of shared clonotypes between healthy human individuals. General observations from the study: Non-shared clonotypes had lower generation probabilities than clonotypes shared by all four sorted-subset donors.

Sequencing was done on a sample of memory CD4+ T cells sorted from blood. As to subset: CD45RA-negative fraction. V and J are TRBV7-7 and TRBJ2-7, with TRBD1 matching 8 bases. The sequence was obtained from a man younger than 35 in good health. The chain's CDR3 is CASSPDRGLGEQYF. CDR3 bases: TGTGCTAGCAGCCCCGACAGGGGTCTTGGGGAGCAGTACTTC.